Listed here are 10 T cell receptor beta chains from one sample, sequenced in a study of neurological immune-mediated disorders. TCRdb used MiXCR to reprocess the 5' RACE reads, holding one entry per CDR3 protein. The table shows roughly 45,000 distinct CDR3 sequences, with 13% occurring only once. The time point denotes: longitudinal time-point 2. Specimen: PBMCs. The receptor source for this set is a male donor with HTLV-1-associated myelopathy (HAM/TSP).

This clonotype was observed at least ten times. The chain employs TRBV7-6 and TRBJ2-1, with D perhaps matching TRBD1 (5 bases). Trimming shortened V by 1 base and J by 4 bases, and 11 bases separated the two germline ends. Germline loops: CDR1 SGHVS, CDR2 FNYEAQ. The length of the CDR3 is 15 residues. CDR3 DNA sequence: TGTGCCAGCAGCTTAGACAGGAGATTATACAATGAGCAGTTCTTC. Its translation: CASSLDRRLYNEQFF.

This clonotype was seen at least ten times. This rearrangement joins TRBV24-1 to TRBJ2-2; 7 bases are a match to TRBD1. The V gene end was trimmed by 9 bases and the J gene end by 7 bases; junction bases not matched to a gene: 10. Germline V gene data show CDR1 as KGHDR and CDR2 as SFDVKD. This CDR3 spans 14 amino acids. The CDR3 region is CATAYRGSGGELFF. The CDR3 DNA follows: TGTGCCACCGCGTACAGGGGATCGGGCGGGGAGCTGTTTTTT.

This clonotype was detected ten times or more. This chain connects TRBV4-3 to TRBJ2-3, with TRBD1 as a possible D gene (5 bases). The CDR3 is made up of 17 amino acids. Per the germline V gene, CDR1 is LGHNA and CDR2 is YSLEER. V was trimmed by 0 bases and J by 5 bases, leaving 18 bases between them. The CDR3 DNA sequence: TGCGCCAGCAGCCAAGATATCCAGGGTTTTAAAGGAGATACGCAGTATTTT. Translated, it gives CASSQDIQGFKGDTQYF.

This clonotype showed up many times. The genes are TRBV12-3 or TRBV12-4 and TRBJ2-5; no clear D gene. This CDR3 spans 14 amino acids. The V gene lost 3 bases and the J gene lost 5 bases, with 13 bases spanning the gap. CDR3 bases: TGTGCCAGCAGTTTCAGGAGTGGTTACGAGACCCAGTACTTC. Protein product: CASSFRSGYETQYF.

At least ten counts were recorded for this clonotype. The J gene is TRBJ2-7, the V gene TRBV3-1, with a tentative D call TRBD1 (5 bases). The CDR3 spans 16 residues. The ends were cut back, 0 bases at V and 0 bases at J, with 12 bases in the middle. Germline V CDR1 and CDR2: LGHDT, YNNKEL (reference sequence). CDR3 residues: CASSQETRTHSYEQYF. As DNA, the CDR3 is TGTGCCAGCAGCCAAGAAACGCGGACACACTCCTACGAGCAGTACTTC.

This clonotype has ten or more counts. V usage is TRBV12-3 or TRBV12-4 and J usage is TRBJ1-1; D not resolved. The CDR3 has 14 residues. V dropped 5 bases and J dropped 4 bases, with 14 bases sitting between them. The CDR3 region has the DNA TGTGCCAGCAGTCCCGTGATATATACCACTGAAGCTTTCTTT. It specifies CASSPVIYTTEAFF.

In its sample, this clonotype was seen many times. V gene TRBV10-3 combines with J gene TRBJ1-1; possible D gene TRBD1, 5 bases. V was trimmed by 3 bases and J by 6 bases, leaving 11 bases between them. The CDR3 consists of 13 residues. CDR1 ENHRY and CDR2 SYGVKD come from the germline V gene. In nucleotides, the CDR3 is TGTGCCATCAGTGACCCGGGGACTCCTGAAGCTTTCTTT. Encoded protein: CAISDPGTPEAFF.

In this sample, this clonotype turned up many times. The chain employs TRBV10-2 and TRBJ1-1; D perhaps matches TRBD1 (5 bases). The CDR3 is made up of 12 amino acids. V shed 5 bases and J shed 5 bases, with 9 bases lying between them. Germline CDR1 is WSHSY and CDR2 is SAAADI. The CDR3 here is CASSQGDTEAFF. The CDR3 bases are TGCGCCAGCAGTCAAGGGGATACTGAAGCTTTCTTT.

This clonotype was seen many times. The V call is TRBV7-8, the J call TRBJ2-7; tentative D call: TRBD1 (5 bases). The CDR3 consists of 15 residues. The V end lost 5 bases, the J end lost 3 bases, and 17 bases lay between the germline ends. From germline, CDR1 is SGHVS and CDR2 FQNEAQ. CDR3 in DNA: TGTGCCAGCAGCCGACAGCTCAGAATGGACTACGAGCAGTACTTC. The encoded protein is CASSRQLRMDYEQYF.

This clonotype occurred many times. This rearrangement joins TRBV20-1 to TRBJ2-5; possible D gene TRBD2, 6 bases. Germline-derived CDR1 and CDR2 are DFQATT and SNEGSKA (reference sequence). This CDR3 region has 14 residues. Trimming took 4 bases from V and 2 from J, leaving 14 bases between them. CDR3 region: CSATPDYSQETQYF. The CDR3 bases are TGCAGTGCTACACCGGACTACTCTCAAGAGACCCAGTACTTC.